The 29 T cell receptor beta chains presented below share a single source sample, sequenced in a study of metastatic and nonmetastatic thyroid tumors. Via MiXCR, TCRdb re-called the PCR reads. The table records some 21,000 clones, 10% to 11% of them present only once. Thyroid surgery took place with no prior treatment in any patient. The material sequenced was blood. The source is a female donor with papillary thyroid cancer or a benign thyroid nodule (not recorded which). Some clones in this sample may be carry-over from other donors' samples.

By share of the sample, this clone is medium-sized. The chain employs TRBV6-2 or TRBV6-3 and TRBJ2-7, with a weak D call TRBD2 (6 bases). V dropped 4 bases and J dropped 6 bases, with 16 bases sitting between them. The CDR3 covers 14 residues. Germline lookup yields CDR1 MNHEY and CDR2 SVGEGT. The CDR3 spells CASSLGGEVGEQYF. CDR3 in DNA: TGTGCCAGCAGTTTGGGGGGAGAGGTCGGCGAGCAGTACTTC.

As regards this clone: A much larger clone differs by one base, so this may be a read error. In nucleotides, the CDR3 is TGTGCCAGCAGGCCCCAATTAGAGACCCAGTACTTC. This codes for CASRPQLETQYF. This sequence joins TRBV28 and TRBJ2-5; no reliable D call. Germline V gene sequence: CDR1 MDHEN, CDR2 SYDVKM. This CDR3 is built from 12 residues. V was cut by 6 bases and J by 4 bases, with 9 bases left in between. The variable domain in full, with the rest retrieved from reference TRBV28 and TRBJ2-5, is DVKVTQSSRYLVKRTGEKVFLECVQDMDHENMFWYRQDPGLGLRLIYFSYDVKMKEKGDIPEGYSVSREKKERFSLILESASTNQTSMYLCASRPQLETQYFGPGTRLLVL.

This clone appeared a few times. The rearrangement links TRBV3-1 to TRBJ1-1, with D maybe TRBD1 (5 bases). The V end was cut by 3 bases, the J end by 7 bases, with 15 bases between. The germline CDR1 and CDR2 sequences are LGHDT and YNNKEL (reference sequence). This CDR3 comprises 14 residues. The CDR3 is CASSQRQPRDEAFF. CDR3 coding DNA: TGTGCCAGCAGCCAGAGACAGCCTCGCGATGAAGCTTTCTTT.

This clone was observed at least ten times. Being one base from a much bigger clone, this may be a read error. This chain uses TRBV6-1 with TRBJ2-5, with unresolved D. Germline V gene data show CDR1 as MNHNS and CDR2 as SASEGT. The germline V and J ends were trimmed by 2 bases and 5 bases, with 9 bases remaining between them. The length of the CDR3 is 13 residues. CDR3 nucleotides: TGTGCCAGCAGTGAAAGGATATGGGAGACCCAGTACTTC. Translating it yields CASSERIWETQYF.

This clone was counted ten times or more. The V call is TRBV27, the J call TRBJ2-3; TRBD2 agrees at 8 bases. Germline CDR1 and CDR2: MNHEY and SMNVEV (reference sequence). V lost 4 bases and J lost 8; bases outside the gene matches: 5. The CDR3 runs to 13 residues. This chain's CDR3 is CASSSGLVGTQYF. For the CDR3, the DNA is TGTGCCAGCAGTTCGGGACTAGTTGGTACGCAGTATTTT.

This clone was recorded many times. The CDR3 region is CASSPRGAGFYNEQFF. The CDR3 DNA sequence: TGTGCCAGTAGTCCCCGGGGAGCGGGGTTCTACAATGAGCAGTTCTTC. The V call is TRBV19, the J call TRBJ2-1, with 7 bases that match TRBD2. Germline loops: CDR1 LNHDA, CDR2 SQIVND (reference sequence). The J segment lost 3 bases and the V segment lost 5 bases, leaving 10 bases of the junction unmatched. The CDR3 has 16 residues.

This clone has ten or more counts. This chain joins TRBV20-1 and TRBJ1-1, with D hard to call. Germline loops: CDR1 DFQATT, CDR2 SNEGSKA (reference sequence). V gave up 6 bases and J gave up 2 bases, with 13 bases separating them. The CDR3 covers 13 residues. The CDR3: CSAENKDNTEAFF. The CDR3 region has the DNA TGCAGTGCAGAAAACAAGGATAACACTGAAGCTTTCTTT.

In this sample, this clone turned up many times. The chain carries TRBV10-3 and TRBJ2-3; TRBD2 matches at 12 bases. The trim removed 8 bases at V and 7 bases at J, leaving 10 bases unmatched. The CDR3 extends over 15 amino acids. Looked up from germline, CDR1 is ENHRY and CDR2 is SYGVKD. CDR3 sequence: CAIALAGGPDNTQYF. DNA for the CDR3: TGTGCCATCGCTCTAGCGGGAGGGCCGGATAATACGCAGTATTTT.

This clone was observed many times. The CDR3 DNA reads TGCAGTGCTATAGACACCCTATGGACTAGTCGGGAGACCCAGTACTTC. Translation: CSAIDTLWTSRETQYF. The chain has TRBV20-1 and TRBJ2-5; 7 bases agree with TRBD2. CDR1 and CDR2 (germline): DFQATT, SNEGSKA (reference sequence). V gave up 4 bases and J gave up 5 bases; unmatched junction bases: 16. The length of the CDR3 is 16 residues.

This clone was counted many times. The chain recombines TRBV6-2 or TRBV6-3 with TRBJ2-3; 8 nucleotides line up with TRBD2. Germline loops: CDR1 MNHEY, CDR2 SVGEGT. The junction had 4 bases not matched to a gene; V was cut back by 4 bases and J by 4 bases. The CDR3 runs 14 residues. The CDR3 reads CASSSGLAADTQYF. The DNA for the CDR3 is TGTGCCAGCAGTTCCGGACTAGCAGCAGATACGCAGTATTTT.

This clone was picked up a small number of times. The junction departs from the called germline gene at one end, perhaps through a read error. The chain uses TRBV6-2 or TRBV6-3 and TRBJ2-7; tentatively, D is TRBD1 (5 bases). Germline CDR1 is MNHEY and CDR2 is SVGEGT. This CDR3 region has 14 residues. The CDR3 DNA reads TGTGCCAGCAGTCTCTCGACAGTCTCCTACGATCAGTACTTC. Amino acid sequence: CASSLSTVSYDQYF.

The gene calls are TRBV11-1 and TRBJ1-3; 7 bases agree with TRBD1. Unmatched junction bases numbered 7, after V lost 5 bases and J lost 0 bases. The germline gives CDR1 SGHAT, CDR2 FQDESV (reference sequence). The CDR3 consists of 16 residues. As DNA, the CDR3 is TGTGCCAGCAGCAAGAGGGGACAGAGCTCTGGAAACACCATATATTTT. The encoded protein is CASSKRGQSSGNTIYF.

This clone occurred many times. The CDR3 loop reads CASSLLGGGRGVGTEQYF. DNA for the CDR3: TGTGCCAGCAGCTTACTTGGAGGGGGTCGCGGAGTAGGAACCGAGCAGTACTTC. The rearrangement links TRBV11-1 to TRBJ2-7; D is perhaps TRBD1 or TRBD2 (6 bases each). V dropped 2 bases and J dropped 6 bases, with 26 bases sitting between them. The CDR3 runs 18 residues. Germline CDR1 SGHAT, CDR2 FQDESV (reference sequence).

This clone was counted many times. The CDR3 protein is CASRTGWTGELFF. The CDR3 DNA sequence: TGTGCCAGCAGGACAGGGTGGACCGGGGAGCTGTTTTTT. The genes are TRBV28 and TRBJ2-2; TRBD1 matches at 7 bases. V trimming: 6 bases; J trimming: 5 bases; junction bases outside the gene matches: 3. The germline CDR1 and CDR2 sequences are MDHEN and SYDVKM. This CDR3 region has 13 residues.

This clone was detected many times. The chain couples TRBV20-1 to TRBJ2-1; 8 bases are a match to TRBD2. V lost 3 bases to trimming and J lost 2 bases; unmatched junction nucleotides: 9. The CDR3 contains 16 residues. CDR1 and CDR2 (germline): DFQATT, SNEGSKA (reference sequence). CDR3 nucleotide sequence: TGCAGTGCTAGGGTAAAGGCGGGAGGACCCTACAATGAGCAGTTCTTC. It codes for CSARVKAGGPYNEQFF.

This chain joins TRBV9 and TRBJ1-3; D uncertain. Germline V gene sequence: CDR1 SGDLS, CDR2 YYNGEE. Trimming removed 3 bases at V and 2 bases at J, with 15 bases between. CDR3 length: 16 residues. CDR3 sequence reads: CASSGLQRKTGNTIYF. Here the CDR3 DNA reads TGTGCCAGCAGCGGATTACAGCGGAAGACTGGAAACACCATATATTTT.

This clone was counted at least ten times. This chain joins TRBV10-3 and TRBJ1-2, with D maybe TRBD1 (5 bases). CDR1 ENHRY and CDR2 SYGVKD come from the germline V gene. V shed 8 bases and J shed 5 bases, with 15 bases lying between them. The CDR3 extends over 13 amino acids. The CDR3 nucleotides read TGTGCCATCCGATCATGGGAGGGGTATGGCTACACCTTC. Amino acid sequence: CAIRSWEGYGYTF.

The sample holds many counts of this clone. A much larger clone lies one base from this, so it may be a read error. Written as DNA, the CDR3 is TGTGCCACCAGTGATTTGACTGACACGACAAGGACCGACGGCTACACCTTC. Translated, it gives CATSDLTDTTRTDGYTF. V is TRBV24-1 and J is TRBJ1-2; D is ambiguous. The germline V gene has CDR1 KGHDR and CDR2 SFDVKD. This CDR3 spans 17 amino acids. V shed 0 bases and J shed 8 bases, with 21 bases lying between them.

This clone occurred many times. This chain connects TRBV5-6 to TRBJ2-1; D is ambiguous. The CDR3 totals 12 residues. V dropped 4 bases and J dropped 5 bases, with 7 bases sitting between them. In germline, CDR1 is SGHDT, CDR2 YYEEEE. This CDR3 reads CASSPVDNEQFF. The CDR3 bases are TGTGCCAGCAGCCCCGTTGACAATGAGCAGTTCTTC.

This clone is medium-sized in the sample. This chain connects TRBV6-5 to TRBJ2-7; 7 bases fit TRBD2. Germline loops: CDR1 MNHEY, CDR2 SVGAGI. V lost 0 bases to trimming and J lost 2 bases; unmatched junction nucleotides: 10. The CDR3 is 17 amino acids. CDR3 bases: TGTGCCAGCAGTTACTCCCCATCCGGGAGGTTGCCCTACGAGCAGTACTTC. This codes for CASSYSPSGRLPYEQYF.

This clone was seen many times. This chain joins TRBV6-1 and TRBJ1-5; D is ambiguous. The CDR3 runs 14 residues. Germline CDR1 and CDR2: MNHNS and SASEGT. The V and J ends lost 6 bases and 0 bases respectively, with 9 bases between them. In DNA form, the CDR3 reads TGTGCCAGCAGCGGACCTTATAGCAATCAGCCCCAGCATTTT. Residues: CASSGPYSNQPQHF.

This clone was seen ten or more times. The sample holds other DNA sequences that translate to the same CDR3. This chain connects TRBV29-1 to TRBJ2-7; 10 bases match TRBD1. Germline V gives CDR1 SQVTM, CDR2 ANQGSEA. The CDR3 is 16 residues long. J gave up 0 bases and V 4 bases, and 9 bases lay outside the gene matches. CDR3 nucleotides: TGCAGCGTTGTTTTGGTAGGGGACAGGGGCTCCTACGAGCAGTACTTC. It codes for CSVVLVGDRGSYEQYF.

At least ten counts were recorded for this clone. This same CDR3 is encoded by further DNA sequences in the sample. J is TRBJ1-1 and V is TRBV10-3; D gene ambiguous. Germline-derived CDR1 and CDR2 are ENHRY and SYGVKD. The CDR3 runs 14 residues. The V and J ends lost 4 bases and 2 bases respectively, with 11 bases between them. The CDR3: CAISVRSENTEAFF. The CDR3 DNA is TGTGCCATCAGTGTACGCAGCGAAAACACTGAAGCTTTCTTT.

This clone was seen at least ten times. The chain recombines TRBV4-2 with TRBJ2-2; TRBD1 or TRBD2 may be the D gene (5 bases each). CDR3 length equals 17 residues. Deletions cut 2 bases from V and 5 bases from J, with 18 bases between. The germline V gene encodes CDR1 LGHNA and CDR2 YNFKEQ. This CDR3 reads CASSQLSGSLVTGELFF. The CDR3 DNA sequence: TGTGCCAGCAGCCAATTATCAGGGAGTCTTGTAACCGGGGAGCTGTTTTTT.

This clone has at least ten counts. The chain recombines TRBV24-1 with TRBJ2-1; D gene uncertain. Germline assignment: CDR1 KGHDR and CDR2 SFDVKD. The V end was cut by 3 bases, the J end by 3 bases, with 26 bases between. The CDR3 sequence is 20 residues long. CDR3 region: CATSDPPENSWKELYNEQFF. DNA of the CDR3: TGTGCCACCAGTGATCCCCCCGAGAATTCGTGGAAGGAGCTCTACAATGAGCAGTTCTTC.

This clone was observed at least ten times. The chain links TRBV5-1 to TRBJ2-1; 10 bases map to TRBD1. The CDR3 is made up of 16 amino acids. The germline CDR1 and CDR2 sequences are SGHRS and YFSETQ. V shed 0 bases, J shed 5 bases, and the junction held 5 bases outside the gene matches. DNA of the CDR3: TGCGCCAGCAGCTTGGGGACAGGGGGTGGGAACAATGAGCAGTTCTTC. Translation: CASSLGTGGGNNEQFF.

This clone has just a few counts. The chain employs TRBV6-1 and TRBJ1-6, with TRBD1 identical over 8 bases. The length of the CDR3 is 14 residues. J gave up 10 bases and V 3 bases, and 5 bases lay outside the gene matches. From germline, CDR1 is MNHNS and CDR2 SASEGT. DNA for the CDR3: TGTGCCAGCAGTGACTGGCAGGGGGCGTCACCCCTCCACTTT. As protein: CASSDWQGASPLHF.

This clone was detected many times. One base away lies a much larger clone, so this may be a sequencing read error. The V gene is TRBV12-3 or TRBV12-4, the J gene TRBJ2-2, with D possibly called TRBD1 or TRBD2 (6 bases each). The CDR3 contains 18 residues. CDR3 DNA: TGTGCCGGCAGTTCCAGAGGGAGGCGGGACACCTTAACCGGGGAGCTGTTTTTT. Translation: CAGSSRGRRDTLTGELFF.

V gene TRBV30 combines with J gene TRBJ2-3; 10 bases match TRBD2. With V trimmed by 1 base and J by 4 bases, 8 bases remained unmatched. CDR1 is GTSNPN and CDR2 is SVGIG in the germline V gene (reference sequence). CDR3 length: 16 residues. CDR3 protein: CAWSGTSGGVADTQYF. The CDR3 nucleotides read TGTGCCTGGAGTGGGACTAGCGGAGGAGTGGCAGATACGCAGTATTTT. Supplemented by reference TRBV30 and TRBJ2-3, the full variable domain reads SQTIHQWPATLVQPVGSPLSLECTVEGTSNPNLYWYRQAAGRGLQLLFYSVGIGQISSEVPQNLSASRPQDRQFILSSKKLLLSDSGFYLCAWSGTSGGVADTQYFGPGTRLTVL.